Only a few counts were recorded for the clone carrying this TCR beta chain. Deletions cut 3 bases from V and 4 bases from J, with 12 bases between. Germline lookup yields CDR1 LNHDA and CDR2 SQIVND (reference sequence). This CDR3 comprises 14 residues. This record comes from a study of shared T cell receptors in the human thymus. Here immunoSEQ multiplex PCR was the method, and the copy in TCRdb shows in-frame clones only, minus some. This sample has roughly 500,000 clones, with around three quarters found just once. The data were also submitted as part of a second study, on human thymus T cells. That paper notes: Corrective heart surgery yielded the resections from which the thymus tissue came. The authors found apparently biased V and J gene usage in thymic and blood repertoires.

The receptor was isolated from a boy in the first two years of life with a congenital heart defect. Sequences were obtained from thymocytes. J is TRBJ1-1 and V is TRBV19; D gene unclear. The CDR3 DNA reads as TGTGCCAGTAGTATCCTTAAGGGAGGCACTGAAGCTTTCTTT. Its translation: CASSILKGGTEAFF.